Shown below are 20 T cell receptor beta chains from a single sample sequenced in a study of radiotherapy plus CTLA-4 blockade in lung cancer. TCRdb keeps only in-frame clones here, not all; method: immunoSEQ multiplex PCR. The data hold 130,000 or so clones, with around 89% observed a single time. The sample consisted of peripheral blood, taken from a patient treated with radiotherapy plus ipilimumab. The source of these receptors is a human donor with non-small cell lung cancer that progressed on radiotherapy plus ipilimumab.

Of note for this clone: The germline gene is not matched at one end of the junction; a read error may be the cause. V usage is TRBV5-1 and J usage is TRBJ1-2; weak D call: TRBD1 (6 bases). Germline values: CDR1 SGHRS, CDR2 YFSETQ. This CDR3 has 14 amino acids. The CDR3 reads CASSLEPQGGGYAF. CDR3 nucleotides: TGCGCCAGCAGCTTGGAACCACAGGGCGGCGGCTACGCCTTC.

The chain couples TRBV5-1 to TRBJ2-2; unclear D gene. This CDR3 has 14 amino acids. V was pared by 0 bases and J by 5 bases, with 8 bases between. The germline V gene has CDR1 SGHRS and CDR2 YFSETQ. The CDR3 DNA is TGCGCCAGCAGCTTGGAGCCAGCGACCGGGGAGCTGTTTTTT. It yields the protein CASSLEPATGELFF.

This chain links TRBV7-9 with TRBJ2-1, with D perhaps TRBD1 (6 bases). Germline lookup yields CDR1 SEHNR and CDR2 FQNEAQ (reference sequence). Between the trimmed V and J ends, which lost 5 bases and 7 bases, there was a span of 15 bases. This CDR3 has 14 amino acids. For the CDR3, the DNA is TGTGCCAGCAGCCCCCCGCAGGGGTGGAATGAGCAGTTCTTC. It is translated as CASSPPQGWNEQFF.

This clone was detected once. This chain uses TRBV9 with TRBJ2-3; a possible D gene is TRBD2 (5 bases). The CDR3 runs 15 residues. V was clipped by 2 bases and J by 5 bases, with 15 bases between them. The germline CDR1 and CDR2 sequences are SGDLS and YYNGEE. The CDR3 DNA sequence: TGTGCCAGCAGCGTTTCGAGTTCCGGGGTAGATACGCAGTATTTT. The encoded protein is CASSVSSSGVDTQYF.

CDR3 nucleotide sequence: TGTGCCAGCAGCTTGGATCGGGGGCTGGGCACAGATACGCAGTATTTT. This translates into CASSLDRGLGTDTQYF. The J gene is TRBJ2-3, the V gene TRBV5-6; D tentatively fits TRBD1 or TRBD2 (6 bases each). The germline CDR1 and CDR2 sequences are SGHDT and YYEEEE. Trimming left V 0 bases short and J 1 base short, with 12 bases between. The CDR3 spans 16 residues. Together with reference TRBV5-6 and TRBJ2-3, the CDR3 gives the full variable domain: DAGVTQSPTHLIKTRGQQVTLRCSPKSGHDTVSWYQQALGQGPQFIFQYYEEEERQRGNFPDRFSGHQFPNYSSELNVNALLLGDSALYLCASSLDRGLGTDTQYFGPGTRLTVL.

The chain couples TRBV15 to TRBJ2-1; the match to TRBD2 covers 11 bases. V dropped 5 bases and J dropped 6; count of bases not matched to a gene: 9. CDR1 LNHNV and CDR2 YYDKDF come from the germline V gene (reference sequence). There are 16 residues in the CDR3. The CDR3 region is CATSGGTSGYINEQFF. The CDR3 region has the DNA TGTGCCACCAGCGGTGGGACTAGCGGTTACATCAATGAGCAGTTCTTC.

The chain has TRBV7-2 and TRBJ2-1; TRBD2 aligns across 9 bases. The CDR3 is made up of 18 amino acids. Germline V gene lookup returns CDR1 SGHTA and CDR2 FQGNSA. V gave up 5 bases and J gave up 6 bases; unmatched junction bases: 17. CDR3 bases: TGTGCCAGCAGCCCCAGTGTGGGCAGCGGGAGGAGTGGCAATGAGCAGTTCTTC. It specifies CASSPSVGSGRSGNEQFF.

This clone was recorded a few times. This chain links TRBV6-5 with TRBJ2-7; 15 bases are a match to TRBD2. The V gene's germline CDR1 is MNHEY and CDR2 SVGAGI. The length of the CDR3 is 14 residues. Trimming took 9 bases from V and 5 from J; bases not matched to a gene: 5. CDR3 in DNA: TGTGCCAGTCGGACTAGCGGGGGGGGGAACGAGCAGTACTTC. Its protein product is CASRTSGGGNEQYF.

The chain has TRBV2 and TRBJ1-2, with a tentative D call TRBD1 (5 bases). Trimming stripped 5 bases from V and 6 bases from J, with 13 bases between. The V gene's germline CDR1 is SNHLY and CDR2 FYNNEI. CDR3 length equals 13 residues. Here the CDR3 DNA reads TGTGCCAGCAGTTTCACAAGGGGAGATGGCTACACCTTC. Its protein is CASSFTRGDGYTF.

The chain combines TRBV7-8 with TRBJ2-1; D remains ambiguous. Germline loops: CDR1 SGHVS, CDR2 FQNEAQ. V was shortened by 5 bases and J by 7 bases, with 15 bases between the two germline ends. This CDR3 is built from 14 residues. The CDR3: CASSEPPGRNEQFF. The DNA of the CDR3 is TGTGCCAGCAGCGAACCCCCAGGCCGTAATGAGCAGTTCTTC. Full variable domain (missing parts from reference TRBV7-8 and TRBJ2-1): GAGVSQSPRYKVAKRGQDVALRCDPISGHVSLFWYQQALGQGPEFLTYFQNEAQLDKSGLPSDRFFAERPEGSVSTLKIQRTQQEDSAVYLCASSEPPGRNEQFFGPGTRLTVL.

The chain employs TRBV2 and TRBJ2-2; 7 positions agree with TRBD2. The CDR3 covers 14 residues. Looked up from germline, CDR1 is SNHLY and CDR2 is FYNNEI. Trimming at V came to 3 bases and at J to 6 bases, leaving 4 bases not matched to a gene. CDR3 amino acids: CASSEVAGPGELFF. The CDR3 DNA is TGTGCCAGCAGTGAGGTAGCGGGCCCCGGGGAGCTGTTTTTT.

The genes are TRBV7-8 and TRBJ1-1, with D unclear. The CDR3 spans 10 residues. V lost 5 bases and J lost 4, with 2 bases in between. Germline V gives CDR1 SGHVS, CDR2 FQNEAQ. The CDR3 sequence: CASSRTEAFF. Written as DNA, the CDR3 is TGTGCCAGCAGCCGCACTGAAGCTTTCTTT.

The rearrangement uses TRBV28 and TRBJ1-5; D not resolved. The CDR3 contains 14 residues. Trimming pared 5 bases from V and 2 bases from J, leaving 10 bases between. Germline V gives CDR1 MDHEN, CDR2 SYDVKM. In DNA form, the CDR3 reads TGTGCCAGCAGTCCCTCAGGTCGCAATCAGCCCCAGCATTTT. Protein: CASSPSGRNQPQHF.

The chain recombines TRBV30 with TRBJ1-5, with TRBD1 as a possible D gene (5 bases). With 5 bases removed from V and 4 bases from J, the gap between germline ends came to 12 bases. There are 13 residues in the CDR3. CDR1 and CDR2 (germline): GTSNPN, SVGIG (reference sequence). This CDR3 is CAWSAQANQPQHF. The CDR3 DNA sequence: TGTGCCTGGTCAGCACAGGCGAATCAGCCCCAGCATTTT.

V is TRBV5-1 and J is TRBJ1-1; 7 bases agree with TRBD1. Germline loops: CDR1 SGHRS, CDR2 YFSETQ. V was pared by 4 bases and J by 4 bases, with 10 bases of the junction left unmatched. The CDR3 covers 15 residues. CDR3 in DNA: TGCGCCAGCAGCCCCCGAGGAGGGGGCGGCACTGAAGCTTTCTTT. It translates to CASSPRGGGGTEAFF. Based on the CDR3 plus reference TRBV5-1 and TRBJ1-1, the full variable domain is KAGVTQTPRYLIKTRGQQVTLSCSPISGHRSVSWYQQTPGQGLQFLFEYFSETQRNKGNFPGRFSGRQFSNSRSEMNVSTLELGDSALYLCASSPRGGGGTEAFFGQGTRLTVV.

V usage is TRBV19 and J usage is TRBJ1-2; the match to TRBD1 covers 8 bases. Germline V lookup: CDR1 LNHDA, CDR2 SQIVND (reference sequence). The CDR3 runs 14 residues. Losses at the gene ends were 5 bases for V and 4 bases for J; bases not matched to a gene: 6. As DNA, the CDR3 is TGTGCCAGTAGTTCTGGGACAGGCCCCTATGGCTACACCTTC. Amino acid sequence: CASSSGTGPYGYTF.

This chain joins TRBV19 and TRBJ1-2, with D perhaps matching TRBD1 (5 bases). The CDR3 is made up of 13 amino acids. Germline CDR1 reads LNHDA; CDR2 reads SQIVND (reference sequence). V gave up 3 bases and J gave up 6 bases, with 11 bases separating them. The DNA for the CDR3 is TGTGCCAGTAGTATTGGCAGGGCGAATGGCTACACCTTC. Its translation is CASSIGRANGYTF.

The CDR3 sequence: CSVEVVEKLFF. The DNA for the CDR3 is TGCAGCGTTGAAGTTGTTGAAAAACTGTTTTTT. The chain couples TRBV29-1 to TRBJ1-4; no definite D call. The ends were cut back, 1 base at V and 7 bases at J, with 4 bases in the middle. The length of the CDR3 is 11 residues. The germline CDR1 and CDR2 sequences are SQVTM and ANQGSEA.

This clone was observed a handful of times. This rearrangement joins TRBV19 to TRBJ1-2, with D unclear. Germline V gives CDR1 LNHDA, CDR2 SQIVND (reference sequence). This CDR3 is 14 amino acids long. The V end was cut by 4 bases, the J end by 4 bases, with 13 bases between. As DNA, the CDR3 is TGTGCCAGTAGTAACGAACACCCCACCTATGGCTACACCTTC. Amino acids: CASSNEHPTYGYTF.

The V and J genes are TRBV4-2 and TRBJ1-2; 10 bases are a match to TRBD1. The CDR3 totals 20 residues. Germline V gives CDR1 LGHNA, CDR2 YNFKEQ. Losses at the gene ends were 1 base for V and 8 bases for J; bases not matched to a gene: 22. The CDR3 coding sequence is TGTGCCAGCAGCCAAGGGGCCGGAGGGACAGGGGCGGGGGCCTGGTTCGGCTACACCTTC. Its protein is CASSQGAGGTGAGAWFGYTF.